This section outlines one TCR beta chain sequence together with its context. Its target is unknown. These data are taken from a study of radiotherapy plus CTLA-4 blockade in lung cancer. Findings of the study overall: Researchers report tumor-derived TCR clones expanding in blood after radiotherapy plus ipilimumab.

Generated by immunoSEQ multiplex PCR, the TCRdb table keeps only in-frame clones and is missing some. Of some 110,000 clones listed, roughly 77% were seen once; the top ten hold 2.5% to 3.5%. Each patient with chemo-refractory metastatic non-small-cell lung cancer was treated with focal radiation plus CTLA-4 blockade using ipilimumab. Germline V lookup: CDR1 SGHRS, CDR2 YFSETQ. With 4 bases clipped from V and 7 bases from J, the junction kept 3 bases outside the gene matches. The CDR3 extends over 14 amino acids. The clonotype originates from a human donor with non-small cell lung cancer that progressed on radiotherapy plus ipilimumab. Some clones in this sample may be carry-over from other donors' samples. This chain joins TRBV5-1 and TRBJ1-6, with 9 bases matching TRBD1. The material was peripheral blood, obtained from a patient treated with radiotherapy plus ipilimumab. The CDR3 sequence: CASSIGQGNSPLHF. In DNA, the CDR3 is TGCGCCAGCAGCATCGGACAGGGGAATTCACCCCTCCACTTT.